The clone carrying this T cell receptor beta chain was counted many times. V dropped 6 bases and J dropped 3; count of bases not matched to a gene: 13. CDR1 and CDR2 (germline): DFQATT, SNEGSKA (reference sequence). There are 15 residues in the CDR3. This sample stems from a study of T-cell reconstitution after alpha-beta-depleted transplantation in children. Unique molecular identifiers were built into the TCRbeta library. TCRdb analysed the PCR reads with MiXCR anew, one entry per CDR3 protein. The data contain around 600,000 distinct CDR3 sequences, 10% to 13% of them seen just once; the ten biggest clones take up about 4.3%.

This chain links TRBV20-1 with TRBJ2-5; 7 nucleotides line up with TRBD1. The sample here was PBMCs from the stem cell graft donor, taken from the stem cell graft. This TCR was recovered from a human donor who donated a stem cell graft to a child with acute myeloid leukemia. The CDR3 reads CSARQGFDKEETQYF. CDR3 nucleotides: TGCAGTGCAAGACAGGGATTTGACAAAGAAGAGACCCAGTACTTC.